These T cell receptor beta chains were read from a single sample in a study of T-cell memory formation after mild COVID-19. From the 5' RACE reads, TCRdb called clonotypes with MiXCR, one entry per CDR3 protein. The table has about 440,000 distinct CDR3 sequences, 20% seen once. The sample consisted of PBMCs or a T cell subset sorted from them (not recorded which). These receptors originate from an adult woman who had mild COVID-19 (a few samples of this study predate the infection). Cell type and time point are not known. CDR3s include the opening cysteine and the closing phenylalanine or tryptophan. A D gene is named only where the DNA matches it firmly. A row's size may be missing; if present it is once, few, many or a size class.

j_call v_call d_call clone_size cdr3_aa cdr3_nt
TRBJ2-5 TRBV6-6 TRBD2 NA CASSPRTSGLGETQYF TGTGCCAGCAGTCCCAGGACTAGCGGGCTAGGGGAGACCCAGTACTTC
TRBJ2-1 TRBV5-1 TRBD2 NA CASSFTGGVNEQFF TGCGCCAGCAGCTTTACCGGGGGGGTCAATGAGCAGTTCTTC
TRBJ2-1 TRBV12-3/TRBV12-4 NA few CASSSPPGNEQFF TGTGCCAGCAGTTCACCCCCAGGGAATGAGCAGTTCTTC
TRBJ2-1 TRBV15 TRBD2 NA CATSRVSGTTPREQFF TGTGCCACCAGCAGAGTTTCCGGGACTACCCCACGTGAGCAGTTCTTC
TRBJ1-1 TRBV2 NA few CASSESQGLSEAFF TGTGCCAGCAGTGAAAGCCAAGGGTTATCTGAAGCTTTCTTT
TRBJ2-1 TRBV5-1 NA few CASSLGASSDNNEQFF TGCGCCAGCAGCTTGGGGGCAAGCAGTGACAACAATGAGCAGTTCTTC
TRBJ1-2 TRBV7-3 TRBD1 NA CASSSQGQGIGYGYTF TGTGCCAGCAGCTCCCAGGGACAGGGAATAGGCTATGGCTACACCTTC
TRBJ2-3 TRBV27 TRBD2 few CASSPQGGIADTQYF TGTGCCAGCAGTCCCCAGGGAGGGATCGCAGATACGCAGTATTTT
TRBJ2-6 TRBV27 NA once CASRMSGANVLTF TGTGCCAGCCGAATGAGTGGGGCCAACGTCCTGACTTTC
TRBJ1-1 TRBV25-1 NA many CASSAGTEAFF TGTGCCAGCAGTGCGGGCACTGAAGCTTTCTTT
TRBJ2-7 TRBV15 NA once CATSRDRGRIGTYEQYF TGTGCCACCAGCAGAGATAGGGGGAGAATAGGAACCTACGAGCAGTACTTC
TRBJ2-2 TRBV5-1 TRBD2 few CASSLGLAPTGELFF TGCGCCAGCAGCTTGGGACTAGCGCCGACCGGGGAGCTGTTTTTT
TRBJ1-4 TRBV5-1 NA many CASSLPAGLTSEKLFF TGCGCCAGCAGCTTGCCCGCGGGACTGACTTCGGAAAAACTGTTTTTT
TRBJ2-3 TRBV7-9 TRBD2 few CASSLLAGGLPDTQYF TGTGCCAGCAGCCTCTTAGCGGGAGGACTCCCAGATACGCAGTATTTT
TRBJ1-2 TRBV4-1 NA few CASSPQRQLASYGYTF TGCGCCAGCAGCCCCCAGCGACAGTTAGCTTCCTATGGCTACACCTTC
TRBJ2-5 TRBV11-3 TRBD2 few CASSPRTGTSVLTQYF TGTGCCAGCAGCCCACGTACCGGGACTAGCGTGCTGACCCAGTACTTC
TRBJ2-1 TRBV4-2 NA NA CASSQEEGGSSYNEQLF TGTGCCAGCAGCCAAGAGGAGGGCGGAAGCTCCTACAATGAGCAGTTATTC
TRBJ2-1 TRBV29-1 TRBD1 NA CSTRPGTGSYNEQFF TGCAGCACCCGGCCAGGGACAGGGAGCTACAATGAGCAGTTCTTC
TRBJ2-6 TRBV18 NA NA CASSPPGSSGANVLTF TGTGCCAGCTCACCACCCGGAAGCTCTGGGGCCAACGTCCTGACTTTC
TRBJ2-4 TRBV4-2 TRBD1 NA CASSRENRGGKNIQYF TGTGCCAGCAGCCGAGAAAACAGGGGTGGCAAAAACATTCAGTACTTC
TRBJ1-5 TRBV20-1 NA NA CSASEGPMDQPQHF TGCAGTGCTAGCGAGGGGCCCATGGATCAGCCCCAGCATTTT
TRBJ2-7 TRBV29-1 NA few CSVEDRESYEQYF TGCAGCGTTGAAGATCGGGAGTCCTACGAGCAGTACTTC
TRBJ2-2 TRBV30 TRBD2 NA CSAGGGYNTGELFF TGTTCAGCCGGGGGGGGATACAACACCGGGGAGCTGTTTTTT
TRBJ1-4 TRBV7-6 TRBD1 few CASSQGQGALGEKLFF TGTGCCAGCAGCCAAGGACAGGGGGCGTTAGGTGAAAAACTGTTTTTT
TRBJ1-2 TRBV5-1 TRBD1 NA CASSLGQGIGDNYGYTF TGCGCCAGCAGCTTGGGACAGGGGATCGGCGATAACTATGGCTACACCTTC
TRBJ2-1 TRBV24-1 TRBD1 NA CATSDLQGAEVDEQFF TGTGCCACCAGTGATTTACAGGGGGCGGAAGTTGATGAGCAGTTCTTC